This TCR beta chain was retrieved from a study of blood T cell repertoires in COVID-19. At the level of the study: Researchers got acute and convalescent COVID-19 samples from the United States, Italy and Spain. T cells, B-cell-depleted T cells, or PBMCs supplied cDNA or gDNA.

Trimming cost V 3 bases and J 8 bases; bases outside gene matches: 8. The CDR3 runs 14 residues. Germline CDR1 and CDR2: MNHEY and SVGEGT. Authors' analysis steps: Counts of nucleated cells, estimated from reference gene primer amplification, were obtained. The repertoire was sequenced with immunoSEQ multiplex PCR; TCRdb's copy has only in-frame clones and lacks some. V and J calls and clone size are as listed in that table; D and trimming were resolved from the DNA. Of 60,000 or so clones in the sample, 85% were seen once. This receptor was obtained from a human donor in a cohort sampled during active COVID-19. The rearrangement uses TRBV6-2 or TRBV6-3 and TRBJ2-3; 7 bases fit TRBD2. Sequenced material: peripheral blood. In nucleotides, the CDR3 is TGTGCCAGCAGTTATCGGGGGGAGGTACCTACGCAGTATTTT. This translates into CASSYRGEVPTQYF.